This T cell receptor (beta chain) came from a study of CD8 T cells in Susac syndrome. About this clonotype: The target antigen is unknown.

TCR beta sequences were obtained from blood CD8+ and CD4+ T cells. Negative isolation was used for CD8+ and CD4+ T cells and FACS enrichment for TEMRA cells. General observations from the study: The CD4+ T cell repertoires in Susac syndrome were not clonally expanded.

The RNA, roughly 0.45 to 1 ug, was put through reverse transcription using random hexamers. A single record per CDR3 protein comes from TCRdb applying MiXCR to the immunoSEQ multiplex PCR reads. The sample has approximately 210,000 distinct CDR3 sequences, about 94% seen once; the top ten hold around 0.16%. What was sequenced was CD4+ T cells from PBMCs. The receptor's source is a human donor with Susac syndrome.

The DNA of the CDR3 is TGCAGTGCTAGGATAGCGGGCCTCGCACTCCTGGGCTACACCTTC. Its protein product is CSARIAGLALLGYTF. The gene calls are TRBV20-1 and TRBJ1-2; D gene uncertain. The CDR3 runs to 15 residues. V was shortened by 3 bases and J by 8 bases, with 22 bases between the two germline ends. The V gene's germline CDR1 is DFQATT and CDR2 SNEGSKA (reference sequence).